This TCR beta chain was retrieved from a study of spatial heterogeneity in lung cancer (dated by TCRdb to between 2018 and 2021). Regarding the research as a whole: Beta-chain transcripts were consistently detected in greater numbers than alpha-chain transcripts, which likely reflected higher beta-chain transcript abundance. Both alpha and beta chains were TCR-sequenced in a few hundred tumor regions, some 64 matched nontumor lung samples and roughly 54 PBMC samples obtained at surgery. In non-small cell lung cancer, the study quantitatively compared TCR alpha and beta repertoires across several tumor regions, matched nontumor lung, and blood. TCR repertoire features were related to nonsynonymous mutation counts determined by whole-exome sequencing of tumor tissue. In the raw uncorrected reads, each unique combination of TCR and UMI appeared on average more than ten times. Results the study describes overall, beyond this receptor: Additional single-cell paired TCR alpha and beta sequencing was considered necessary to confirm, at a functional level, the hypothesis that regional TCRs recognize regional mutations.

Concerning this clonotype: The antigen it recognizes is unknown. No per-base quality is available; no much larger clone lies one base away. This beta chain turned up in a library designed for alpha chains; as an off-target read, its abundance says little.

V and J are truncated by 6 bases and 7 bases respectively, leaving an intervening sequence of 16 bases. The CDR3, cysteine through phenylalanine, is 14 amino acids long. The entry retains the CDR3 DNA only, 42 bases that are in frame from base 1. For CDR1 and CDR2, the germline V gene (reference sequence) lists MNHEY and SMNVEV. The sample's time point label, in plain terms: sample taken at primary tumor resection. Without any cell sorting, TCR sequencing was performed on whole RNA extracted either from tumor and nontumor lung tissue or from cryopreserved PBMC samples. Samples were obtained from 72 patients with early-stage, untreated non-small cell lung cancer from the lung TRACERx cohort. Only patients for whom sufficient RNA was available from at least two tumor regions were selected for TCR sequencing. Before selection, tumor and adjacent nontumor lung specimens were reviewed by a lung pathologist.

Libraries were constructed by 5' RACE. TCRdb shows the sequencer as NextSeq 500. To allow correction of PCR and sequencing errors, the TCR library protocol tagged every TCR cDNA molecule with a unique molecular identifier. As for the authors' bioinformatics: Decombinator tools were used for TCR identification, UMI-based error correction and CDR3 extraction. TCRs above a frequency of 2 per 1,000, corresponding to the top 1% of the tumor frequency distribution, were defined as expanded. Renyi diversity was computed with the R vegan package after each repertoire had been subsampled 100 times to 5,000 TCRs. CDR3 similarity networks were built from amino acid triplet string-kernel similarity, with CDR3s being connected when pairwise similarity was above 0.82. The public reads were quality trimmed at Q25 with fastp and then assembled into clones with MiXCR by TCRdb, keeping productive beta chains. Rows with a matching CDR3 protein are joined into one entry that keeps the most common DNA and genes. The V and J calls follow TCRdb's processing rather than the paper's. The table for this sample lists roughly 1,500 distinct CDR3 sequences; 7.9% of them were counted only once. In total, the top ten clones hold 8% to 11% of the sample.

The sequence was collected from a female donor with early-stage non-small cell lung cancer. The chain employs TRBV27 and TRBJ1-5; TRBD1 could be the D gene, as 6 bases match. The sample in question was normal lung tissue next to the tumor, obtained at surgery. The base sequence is TGTGCCAGCAGGCAGACCGGGGGGGGCCAGCCCCAGCATTTT. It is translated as CASRQTGGGQPQHF.